The 30 T cell receptor beta chains below were found in one sample sequenced in a study of lymphopenia after photon versus proton radiotherapy. Assay: immunoSEQ multiplex PCR; the TCRdb copy retains only in-frame clones and omits some. The sample has 43,000 or so clones, over 75% seen once; the top ten hold about 2.2%. The specimen was peripheral blood, collected from a patient treated with photon-based radiotherapy. Receptors originate from a man in his forties with gastric cancer.

The chain carries TRBV30 and TRBJ2-7; 9 nucleotides line up with TRBD1. The junction had 9 bases not matched to a gene; V was cut back by 5 bases and J by 4 bases. Germline CDR1 GTSNPN, CDR2 SVGIG (reference sequence). The CDR3 runs 14 residues. CDR3 bases: TGTGCCTGGTCTCTAGGGACAGGGACATACGAGCAGTACTTC. It encodes CAWSLGTGTYEQYF.

This rearrangement joins TRBV7-2 to TRBJ2-3; D is unclear. The CDR3 is 15 residues long. V lost 2 bases and J 2 bases, leaving 11 bases between the germline ends. CDR1 and CDR2 from the germline V gene are SGHTA and FQGNSA. CDR3: CASSLSALFTDTQYF. CDR3 DNA sequence: TGTGCCAGCAGCTTATCGGCACTTTTCACAGATACGCAGTATTTT.

The rearrangement joins TRBV6-5 to TRBJ2-7, with TRBD1 identical over 7 bases. In germline, CDR1 is MNHEY, CDR2 SVGAGI. J gave up 4 bases and V 6 bases, and 3 bases lay outside the gene matches. The CDR3 length is 12 residues. CDR3 nucleotides: TGTGCCAGCAGCCGGACAGGTTACGAGCAGTACTTC. Translated: CASSRTGYEQYF.

This chain joins TRBV29-1 and TRBJ2-7; a weak D match, TRBD2 (5 bases). The CDR3 loop spans 12 amino acids. Trimming left V 5 bases short and J 3 bases short, with 11 bases between. Germline-derived CDR1 and CDR2 are SQVTM and ANQGSEA. DNA of the CDR3: TGCAGCGTTCAGGACGGGGACTACGAGCAGTACTTC. This encodes CSVQDGDYEQYF.

This rearrangement joins TRBV5-6 to TRBJ2-1; D gene ambiguous. Germline assignment: CDR1 SGHDT and CDR2 YYEEEE. Trimming pared 4 bases from V and 6 bases from J, leaving 17 bases between. The CDR3 runs to 15 residues. The CDR3, as DNA: TGTGCCAGCAGCCCGTACCGGGTAGGTAGCAATGAGCAGTTCTTC. This encodes CASSPYRVGSNEQFF.

For the CDR3, the DNA is TGTGCCAGCAGCAGACAGGGCTTATTCACAGATACGCAGTATTTT. Protein product: CASSRQGLFTDTQYF. The gene calls are TRBV11-3 and TRBJ2-3, with 7 nucleotides matching TRBD1. Germline V gives CDR1 SGHNT, CDR2 YENEEA. J lost 2 bases, V lost 5 bases, and 7 bases had no gene match. This CDR3 spans 15 amino acids.

V is TRBV7-2 and J is TRBJ1-1; weak D call: TRBD1 (6 bases). The CDR3 consists of 14 residues. Germline V gene data show CDR1 as SGHTA and CDR2 as FQGNSA. V lost 4 bases, J lost 5 bases, and 14 bases lay in between. The CDR3 DNA is TGTGCCAGCAGCTCTTACCAAGGGGGTACTGAAGCTTTCTTT. Translation: CASSSYQGGTEAFF. Full variable domain (outside the CDR3, taken from reference TRBV7-2 and TRBJ1-1): GAGVSQSPSNKVTEKGKDVELRCDPISGHTALYWYRQSLGQGLEFLIYFQGNSAPDKSGLPSDRFSAERTGGSVSTLTIQRTQQEDSAVYLCASSSYQGGTEAFFGQGTRLTVV.

This chain uses TRBV16 with TRBJ1-2, with D maybe TRBD1 (6 bases). CDR1 KGHSY and CDR2 FQNENV come from the germline V gene. V was shortened by 7 bases and J by 3 bases, with 18 bases between the two germline ends. The CDR3 is 15 residues long. DNA of the CDR3: TGTGCCAGCAACCCTATAGGGGGTTCAGACTATGGCTACACCTTC. Amino acid sequence: CASNPIGGSDYGYTF.

In this sample, this clone turned up a few times. The V gene is TRBV9, the J gene TRBJ1-1; D is perhaps TRBD1 (5 bases). Germline CDR1 reads SGDLS; CDR2 reads YYNGEE. The V gene lost 0 bases and the J gene lost 0 bases, with 6 bases spanning the gap. This CDR3 comprises 14 residues. CDR3 bases: TGTGCCAGCAGCGTAGAGGGGATGAACACTGAAGCTTTCTTT. It specifies CASSVEGMNTEAFF.

The rearrangement joins TRBV5-8 to TRBJ1-1, with TRBD1 matching 7 bases. Germline CDR1 reads SGHTS; CDR2 reads YDEGEE. The CDR3 totals 14 residues. V was clipped by 9 bases and J by 1 base; unmatched bases: 9. For the CDR3, the DNA is TGTGCCACCCAGAGGGGACAGCAGAACACTGAAGCTTTCTTT. Its protein product is CATQRGQQNTEAFF.

This chain uses TRBV6-5 with TRBJ2-1; tentatively, D is TRBD1 (5 bases). Germline CDR1 is MNHEY and CDR2 is SVGAGI. V gave up 2 bases and J gave up 2 bases, with 10 bases separating them. The CDR3 has 15 residues. DNA of the CDR3: TGTGCCAGCAGTTACACCACAGGCCCCTACAATGAGCAGTTCTTC. Amino acid sequence: CASSYTTGPYNEQFF.

This rearrangement joins TRBV9 to TRBJ2-1; 11 nucleotides match TRBD2. With 6 bases clipped from V and 8 bases from J, the junction kept 7 bases outside the gene matches. Germline CDR1 is SGDLS and CDR2 is YYNGEE. The CDR3 is made up of 14 amino acids. The CDR3 bases are TGTGCCAGCACCATTAGCGGGGGGGTGTATGAGCAGTTCTTC. Amino acids: CASTISGGVYEQFF.

This chain connects TRBV6-5 to TRBJ2-7; no definite D call. CDR1 and CDR2 from the germline V gene are MNHEY and SVGAGI. CDR3 size: 15 residues. Trimming pared 6 bases from V and 2 bases from J, leaving 17 bases between. CDR3 sequence (DNA): TGTGCCAGCAGCCTGAGAATACTATACCCCTACGAGCAGTACTTC. Amino acid sequence: CASSLRILYPYEQYF.

This chain uses TRBV23-1 with TRBJ1-2, with 9 positions matching TRBD1. TRBV23-1 is given ORF status, its function remaining uncertain. The J segment lost 8 bases and the V segment lost 4 bases, leaving 5 bases of the junction unmatched. This CDR3 contains 13 residues. CDR3 in amino acids: CASSPRDRDGYTF. CDR3 coding DNA: TGCGCCAGCAGTCCGAGGGACAGGGACGGCTACACCTTC.

V and J are TRBV18 and TRBJ1-6; D not certain. The CDR3 totals 15 residues. Germline V gene lookup returns CDR1 KGHSH and CDR2 LQKENI. Between the trimmed V and J ends, which lost 0 bases and 7 bases, there was a span of 10 bases. The CDR3: CASSPPGGSNSPLHF. Here the CDR3 DNA reads TGTGCCAGCTCACCACCGGGAGGTTCCAATTCACCCCTCCACTTT.

The CDR3: CASSTGGVNTGELFF. CDR3 in DNA: TGTGCCAGCAGCACCGGGGGGGTGAACACCGGGGAGCTGTTTTTT. The chain recombines TRBV7-6 with TRBJ2-2; TRBD2 aligns across 8 bases. V lost 5 bases, J lost 1 base, and 3 bases stayed unmatched. Per the germline V gene, CDR1 is SGHVS and CDR2 is FNYEAQ. The CDR3 contains 15 residues.

V usage is TRBV10-3 and J usage is TRBJ2-3, with 9 bases lining up with TRBD1. Germline V gene sequence: CDR1 ENHRY, CDR2 SYGVKD. The J segment lost 3 bases and the V segment lost 11 bases, leaving 6 bases of the junction unmatched. The CDR3 has 13 residues. The CDR3 protein is CAVGTGRTDTQYF. CDR3 DNA: TGTGCCGTCGGGACAGGGAGAACAGATACGCAGTATTTT.

As concerns this clone: The junction does not match germline at one end; this may be a read error. The gene calls are TRBV7-7 and TRBJ2-7; D perhaps matches TRBD1 (5 bases). The length of the CDR3 is 15 residues. Germline lookup yields CDR1 SSHAT and CDR2 FNYEAQ (reference sequence). CDR3 loop: CASSLGAGLDYEQYF. Here the CDR3 DNA reads TGTGCTAGCAGCTTAGGCGCAGGGTTGGATTACGAGCAGTACTTC.

The chain joins TRBV2 to TRBJ2-7; D possibly corresponds to TRBD1 (5 bases). CDR3 length: 11 residues. The germline V and J ends were trimmed by 4 bases and 6 bases, with 7 bases remaining between them. CDR1 is SNHLY, CDR2 FYNNEI, per germline. In nucleotides, the CDR3 is TGTGCCAGCAGTGTTAGGGGCGAGCAGTACTTC. As protein: CASSVRGEQYF.

This clone was counted a few times. This chain joins TRBV9 and TRBJ1-5; D remains ambiguous. The CDR3 is 13 amino acids. V was pared by 3 bases and J by 2 bases, with 6 bases between. The germline V gene has CDR1 SGDLS and CDR2 YYNGEE. CDR3 nucleotides: TGTGCCAGCAGCGACGCCGGCAATCAGCCCCAGCATTTT. This sequence encodes CASSDAGNQPQHF.

This clone occurred a few times. One end of the junction varies from germline; a read error may be responsible. The gene calls are TRBV5-1 and TRBJ1-6; D is unresolved. CDR3 length: 16 residues. The germline CDR1 and CDR2 sequences are SGHRS and YFSETQ. The CDR3 reads CASSPGNEDYTSPLHF. The CDR3 bases are TGCGCCAGCAGCCCAGGAAACGAAGACTATACTTCACCCCTCCACTTT.

This clone showed up just a few times. The chain recombines TRBV6-5 with TRBJ1-4; D remains unclear. Per germline, CDR1 MNHEY and CDR2 SVGAGI. The CDR3 sequence is 12 residues long. The ends were cut back, 0 bases at V and 8 bases at J, with 4 bases in the middle. The DNA for the CDR3 is TGTGCCAGCAGTTACTCGGGAGAAAAACTGTTTTTT. It translates to CASSYSGEKLFF.

The chain couples TRBV14 to TRBJ2-3; possibly TRBD2 for D (5 bases). The CDR3 spans 14 residues. Per the germline V gene, CDR1 is SGHDN and CDR2 is FVKESK. Between the trimmed V and J ends, which lost 4 bases and 6 bases, there was a span of 14 bases. CDR3 sequence reads: CASSPARGSDTQYF. CDR3 DNA sequence: TGTGCCAGCAGCCCCGCTCGAGGGTCGGATACGCAGTATTTT. Variable domain in full (rest from reference TRBV14 and TRBJ2-3): EAGVTQFPSHSVIEKGQTVTLRCDPISGHDNLYWYRRVMGKEIKFLLHFVKESKQDESGMPNNRFLAERTGGTYSTLKVQPAELEDSGVYFCASSPARGSDTQYFGPGTRLTVL.

The rearrangement joins TRBV29-1 to TRBJ2-1, with TRBD2 matching over 8 bases. V shed 3 bases, J shed 8 bases, and the junction held 9 bases outside the gene matches. The CDR3 loop spans 14 amino acids. Germline assignment: CDR1 SQVTM and CDR2 ANQGSEA. The CDR3 loop reads CSVDVGGARDEQFF. The DNA of the CDR3 is TGCAGCGTTGACGTCGGGGGGGCGAGGGATGAGCAGTTCTTC.

This chain links TRBV13 with TRBJ2-3, with TRBD1 matching over 10 bases. Germline V gene sequence: CDR1 PRHDT, CDR2 FYEKMQ (reference sequence). The trim removed 2 bases at V and 5 bases at J, leaving 22 bases unmatched. The CDR3 sequence is 21 residues long. The CDR3 protein is CASSLWLGMSGTGDMGDTQYF. CDR3 bases: TGTGCCAGCAGCTTATGGCTAGGGATGTCCGGGACAGGGGATATGGGAGATACGCAGTATTTT.

By share, this clone counts as medium-sized. The chain uses TRBV29-1 and TRBJ1-1, with no clear D. The CDR3 is made up of 10 amino acids. Trimming stripped 6 bases from V and 1 base from J, with 3 bases between. CDR1 is SQVTM, CDR2 ANQGSEA, per germline. The CDR3 nucleotides read TGCAGCGTCAAGAACACTGAAGCTTTCTTT. As protein: CSVKNTEAFF.

This clone occurred once. V and J are TRBV2 and TRBJ2-7; 8 nucleotides line up with TRBD1. The CDR3 has 15 residues. CDR1 and CDR2 (germline): SNHLY, FYNNEI. The V and J ends lost 3 bases and 3 bases, in that order; junction bases with no gene match: 7. This CDR3 reads CASSEPWDRSYEQYF. CDR3 sequence (DNA): TGTGCCAGCAGTGAGCCTTGGGACAGGAGCTACGAGCAGTACTTC.

The rearrangement links TRBV14 to TRBJ2-5; TRBD2 matches at 8 bases. Losses at the gene ends were 2 bases for V and 7 bases for J; bases not matched to a gene: 12. Germline-derived CDR1 and CDR2 are SGHDN and FVKESK. This CDR3 is 16 amino acids long. CDR3 amino acids: CASSQSGGGMIRTQYF. The CDR3 DNA is TGTGCCAGCAGCCAATCGGGCGGGGGGATGATCCGGACCCAGTACTTC.

The chain recombines TRBV19 with TRBJ1-1; the match to TRBD1 covers 8 bases. J gave up 8 bases and V 5 bases, and 10 bases lay outside the gene matches. The CDR3 length is 14 residues. Germline CDR1 LNHDA, CDR2 SQIVND (reference sequence). CDR3 protein: CASSRPSGGREAFF. In DNA, the CDR3 is TGTGCCAGTAGTCGCCCCTCAGGGGGCCGAGAAGCTTTCTTT.

The chain employs TRBV6-4 and TRBJ1-3; 8 bases map to TRBD1. The CDR3 extends over 17 amino acids. V was clipped by 8 bases and J by 0 bases; unmatched bases: 12. The germline V gene has CDR1 MRHNA and CDR2 SNTAGT. The chain's CDR3 is CASSHRQGSYSGNTIYF. Here the CDR3 DNA reads TGTGCCAGCTCTCATAGACAGGGGTCTTACTCTGGAAACACCATATATTTT.